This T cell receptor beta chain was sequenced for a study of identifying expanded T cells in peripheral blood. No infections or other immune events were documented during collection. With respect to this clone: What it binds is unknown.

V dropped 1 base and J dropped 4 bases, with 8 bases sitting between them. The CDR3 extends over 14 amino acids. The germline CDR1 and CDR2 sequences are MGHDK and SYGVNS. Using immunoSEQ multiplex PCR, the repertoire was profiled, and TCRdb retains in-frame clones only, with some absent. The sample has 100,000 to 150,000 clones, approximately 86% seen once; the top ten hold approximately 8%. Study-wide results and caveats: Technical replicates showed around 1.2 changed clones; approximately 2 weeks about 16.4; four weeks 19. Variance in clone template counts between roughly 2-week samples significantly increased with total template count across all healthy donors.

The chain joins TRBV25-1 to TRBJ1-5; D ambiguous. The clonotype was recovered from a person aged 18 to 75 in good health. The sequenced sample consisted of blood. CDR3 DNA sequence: TGTGCCAGCAGTGAATGGGGAGGGAATCAGCCCCAGCATTTT. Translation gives CASSEWGGNQPQHF.